This T cell receptor (beta chain) comes out of a study of T-cell memory formation after mild COVID-19. 5'RACE with constant-segment primers built TCRalpha and TCRbeta cDNA libraries with UMIs. TCRdb passed the 5' RACE reads through MiXCR, listing each CDR3 protein once. The sample contains a few hundred thousand distinct CDR3 sequences, 24% of which appear only once. This clonotype occurred a few times. Its matching antigen is unknown. Findings of the study overall: Clones from the second wave (peaking day 37) had unconfirmed SARS-CoV-2 specificity.

CDR1 is SGHRS, CDR2 YFSETQ, per germline. With V trimmed by 0 bases and J by 5 bases, 7 bases remained unmatched. The length of the CDR3 is 15 residues. The chain uses TRBV5-1 and TRBJ1-2, with 7 positions matching TRBD1. Input material: PBMCs or a T cell subset sorted from them (not recorded which). The TCR was taken from an adult woman who had mild COVID-19 (a few samples of this study predate the infection). Cell type and time point are not known. CDR3 region: CASSLGVGQSYGYTF. The CDR3 DNA reads as TGCGCCAGCAGCTTGGGTGTGGGACAGTCTTATGGCTACACCTTC.